This T cell receptor beta chain was retrieved from a study of human T cells and chemical hapten exposure. Study at large: Yields of TCR per sample differed, chiefly owing to small differences in pooled library volume.

V lost 8 bases and J lost 5; bases outside the gene matches: 7. Germline lookup yields CDR1 SGHVS and CDR2 FQNEAQ. This CDR3 is 13 amino acids long. This clonotype was seen more than once but under ten times. TCRdb re-analysed the RACE reads in MiXCR, keeping a single row per CDR3 protein. Here the sample spans fewer than 60,000 distinct CDR3 sequences, about 11% being singletons. Time point noted: pre-sensitization, week 0. The treatment: therapeutic diphenylcyclopropenone sensitization with weekly scalp DPC. The V and J genes are TRBV7-8 and TRBJ2-5, with 8 bases fitting TRBD2. This clonotype was obtained from a woman between 35 and 50 years old with alopecia areata. Some clones in this sample may be carry-over from other donors' samples. The sequenced sample was whole blood, obtained in connection with sensitization to the hapten diphenylcyclopropenone (DPC). CDR3 residues: CASSGGAGETQYF. The CDR3 DNA reads as TGTGCCAGCTCGGGGGGGGCCGGGGAGACCCAGTACTTC.